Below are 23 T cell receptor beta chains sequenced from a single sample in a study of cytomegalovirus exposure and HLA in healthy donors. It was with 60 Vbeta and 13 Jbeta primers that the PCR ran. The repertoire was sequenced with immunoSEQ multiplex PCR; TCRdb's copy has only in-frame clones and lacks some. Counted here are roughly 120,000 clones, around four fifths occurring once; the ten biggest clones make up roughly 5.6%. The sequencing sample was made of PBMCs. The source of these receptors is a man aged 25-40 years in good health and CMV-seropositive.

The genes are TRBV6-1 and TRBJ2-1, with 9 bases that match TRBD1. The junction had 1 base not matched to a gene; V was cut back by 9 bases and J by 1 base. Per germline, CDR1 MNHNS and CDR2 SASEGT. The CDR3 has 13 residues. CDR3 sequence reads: CASGTGSYNEQFF. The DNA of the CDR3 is TGTGCCAGTGGGACAGGGTCCTACAATGAGCAGTTCTTC.

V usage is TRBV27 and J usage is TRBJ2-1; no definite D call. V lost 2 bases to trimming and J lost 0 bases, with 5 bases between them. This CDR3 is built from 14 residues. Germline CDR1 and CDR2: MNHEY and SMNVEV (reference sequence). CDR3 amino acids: CASSLTGSYNEQFF. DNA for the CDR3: TGTGCCAGCAGTTTAACCGGCTCCTACAATGAGCAGTTCTTC.

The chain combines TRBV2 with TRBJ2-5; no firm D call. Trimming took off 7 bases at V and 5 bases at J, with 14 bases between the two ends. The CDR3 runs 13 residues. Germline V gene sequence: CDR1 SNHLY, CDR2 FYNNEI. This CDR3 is CASIIIAPETQYF. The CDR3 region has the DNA TGTGCCAGCATAATAATAGCTCCGGAGACCCAGTACTTC.

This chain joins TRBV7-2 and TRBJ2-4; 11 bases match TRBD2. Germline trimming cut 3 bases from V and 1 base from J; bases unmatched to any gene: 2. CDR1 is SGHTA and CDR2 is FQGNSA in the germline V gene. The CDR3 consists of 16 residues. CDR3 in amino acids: CASSFSGGEAKNIQYF. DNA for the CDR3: TGTGCCAGCAGCTTTAGCGGGGGGGAGGCCAAAAACATTCAGTACTTC.

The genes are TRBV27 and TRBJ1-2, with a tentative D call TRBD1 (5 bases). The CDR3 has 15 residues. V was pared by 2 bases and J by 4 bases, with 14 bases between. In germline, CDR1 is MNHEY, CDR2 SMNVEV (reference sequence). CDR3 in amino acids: CASSLRSGILYGYTF. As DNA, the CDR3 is TGTGCCAGCAGTTTAAGGTCAGGGATCCTCTATGGCTACACCTTC.

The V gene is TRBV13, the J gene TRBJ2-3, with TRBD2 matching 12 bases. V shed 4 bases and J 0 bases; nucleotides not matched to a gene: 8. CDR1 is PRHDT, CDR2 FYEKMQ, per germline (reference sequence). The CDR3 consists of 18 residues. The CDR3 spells CASSSITSGGTSTDTQYF. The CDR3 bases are TGTGCCAGCAGCTCTATAACTAGCGGGGGGACTAGCACAGATACGCAGTATTTT.

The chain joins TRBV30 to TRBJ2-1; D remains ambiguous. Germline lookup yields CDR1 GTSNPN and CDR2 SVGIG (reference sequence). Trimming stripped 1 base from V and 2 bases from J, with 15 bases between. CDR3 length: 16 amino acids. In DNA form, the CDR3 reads TGTGCCTGGAGTGGGCCTTTCGCTCCTGCCTACAATGAGCAGTTCTTC. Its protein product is CAWSGPFAPAYNEQFF.

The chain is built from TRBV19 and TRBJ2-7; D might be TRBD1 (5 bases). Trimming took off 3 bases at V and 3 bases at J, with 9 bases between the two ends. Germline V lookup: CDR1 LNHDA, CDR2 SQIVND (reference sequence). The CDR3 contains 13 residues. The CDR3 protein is CASSIGQGYEQYF. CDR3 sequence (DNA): TGTGCCAGTAGTATTGGCCAGGGCTACGAGCAGTACTTC.

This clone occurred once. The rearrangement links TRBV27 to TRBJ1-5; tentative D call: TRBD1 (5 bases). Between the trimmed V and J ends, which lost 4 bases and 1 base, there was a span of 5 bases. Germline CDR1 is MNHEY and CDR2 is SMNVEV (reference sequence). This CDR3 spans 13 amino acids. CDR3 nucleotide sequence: TGTGCCAGCAGTTGGGGCAGCAATCAGCCCCAGCATTTT. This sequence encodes CASSWGSNQPQHF.

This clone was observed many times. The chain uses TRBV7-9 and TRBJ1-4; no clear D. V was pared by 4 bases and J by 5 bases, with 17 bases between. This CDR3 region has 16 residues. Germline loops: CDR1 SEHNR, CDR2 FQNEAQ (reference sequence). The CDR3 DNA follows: TGTGCCAGCAGCTCGAGGCTCCTAGGCGGGAATGAAAAACTGTTTTTT. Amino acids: CASSSRLLGGNEKLFF.

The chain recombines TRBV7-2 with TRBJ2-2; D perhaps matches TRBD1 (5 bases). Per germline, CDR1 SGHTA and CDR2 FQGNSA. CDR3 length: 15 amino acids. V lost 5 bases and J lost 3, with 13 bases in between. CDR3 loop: CASSPRVGHTGELFF. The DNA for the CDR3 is TGTGCCAGCAGCCCCAGGGTTGGTCACACCGGGGAGCTGTTTTTT.

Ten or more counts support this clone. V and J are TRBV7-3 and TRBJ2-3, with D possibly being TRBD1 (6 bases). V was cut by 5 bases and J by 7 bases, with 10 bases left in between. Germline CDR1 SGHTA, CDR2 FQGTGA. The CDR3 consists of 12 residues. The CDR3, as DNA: TGTGCCAGCAGCGTAGACAGGCATACGCAGTATTTT. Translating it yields CASSVDRHTQYF.

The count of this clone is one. CDR3 in DNA: TGCGCCAGCAGCCAAGAAACGACTGTCCTATGGGGCTACACCTTC. Translated: CASSQETTVLWGYTF. The chain has TRBV4-1 and TRBJ1-2; no firm D call. With 0 bases removed from V and 8 bases from J, the gap between germline ends came to 16 bases. The CDR3 is 15 amino acids. In germline, CDR1 is MGHRA, CDR2 YSYEKL.

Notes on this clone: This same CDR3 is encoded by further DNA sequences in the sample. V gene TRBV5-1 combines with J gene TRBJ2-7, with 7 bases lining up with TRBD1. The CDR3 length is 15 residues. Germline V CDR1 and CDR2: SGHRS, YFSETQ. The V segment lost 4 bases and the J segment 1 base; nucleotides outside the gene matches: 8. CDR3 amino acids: CASSPAGQVSYEQYF. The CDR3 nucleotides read TGCGCCAGCAGCCCCGCCGGACAGGTGTCCTACGAGCAGTACTTC.

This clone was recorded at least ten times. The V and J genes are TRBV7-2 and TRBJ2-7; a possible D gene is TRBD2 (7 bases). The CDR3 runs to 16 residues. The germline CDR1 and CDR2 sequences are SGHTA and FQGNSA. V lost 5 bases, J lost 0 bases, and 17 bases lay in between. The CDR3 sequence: CASSTLRGPNSYEQYF. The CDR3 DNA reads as TGTGCCAGCAGCACACTGCGGGGGCCCAACTCCTACGAGCAGTACTTC.

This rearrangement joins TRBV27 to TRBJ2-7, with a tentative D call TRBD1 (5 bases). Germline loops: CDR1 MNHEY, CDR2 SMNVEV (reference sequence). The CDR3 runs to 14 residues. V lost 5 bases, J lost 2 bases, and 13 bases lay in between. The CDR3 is CASSLQDPPYEQYF. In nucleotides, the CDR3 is TGTGCCAGCAGTCTACAGGATCCTCCCTACGAGCAGTACTTC.

The CDR3 spells CASRDRGHSNQPQHF. CDR3 coding DNA: TGTGCCAGTAGAGACAGGGGGCATAGCAATCAGCCCCAGCATTTT. The gene calls are TRBV19 and TRBJ1-5, with 10 positions matching TRBD1. V lost 6 bases, J lost 0 bases, and 2 bases stayed unmatched. The CDR3 spans 15 residues. From germline, CDR1 is LNHDA and CDR2 SQIVND (reference sequence).

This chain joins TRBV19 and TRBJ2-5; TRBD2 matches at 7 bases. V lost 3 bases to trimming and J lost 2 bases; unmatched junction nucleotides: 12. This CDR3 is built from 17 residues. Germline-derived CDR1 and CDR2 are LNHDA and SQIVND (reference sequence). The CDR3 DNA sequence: TGTGCCAGTAGTATCAGTATCTGGGCGGGGGAGCAAGAGACCCAGTACTTC. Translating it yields CASSISIWAGEQETQYF.

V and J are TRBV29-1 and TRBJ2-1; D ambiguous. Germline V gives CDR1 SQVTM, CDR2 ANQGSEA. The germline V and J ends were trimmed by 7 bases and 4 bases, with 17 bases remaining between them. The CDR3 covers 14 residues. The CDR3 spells CSGVLMTGYNEQFF. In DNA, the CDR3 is TGCAGCGGGGTCTTAATGACGGGTTACAATGAGCAGTTCTTC.

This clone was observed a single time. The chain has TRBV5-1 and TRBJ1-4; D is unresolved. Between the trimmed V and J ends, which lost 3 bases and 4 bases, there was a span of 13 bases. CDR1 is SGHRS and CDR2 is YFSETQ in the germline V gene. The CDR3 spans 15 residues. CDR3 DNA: TGCGCCAGCAGCTCCGAGGGCAACTTTAATGAAAAACTGTTTTTT. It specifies CASSSEGNFNEKLFF. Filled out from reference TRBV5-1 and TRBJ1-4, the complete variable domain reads KAGVTQTPRYLIKTRGQQVTLSCSPISGHRSVSWYQQTPGQGLQFLFEYFSETQRNKGNFPGRFSGRQFSNSRSEMNVSTLELGDSALYLCASSSEGNFNEKLFFGSGTQLSVL.

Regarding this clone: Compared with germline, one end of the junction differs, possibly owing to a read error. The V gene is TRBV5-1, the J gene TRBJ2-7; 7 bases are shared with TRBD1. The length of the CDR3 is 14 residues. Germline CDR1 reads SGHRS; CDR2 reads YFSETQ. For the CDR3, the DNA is TGCGCCAGCTCCCCGGGACAGAACCTTTACGACCAGTACTTC. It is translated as CASSPGQNLYDQYF.

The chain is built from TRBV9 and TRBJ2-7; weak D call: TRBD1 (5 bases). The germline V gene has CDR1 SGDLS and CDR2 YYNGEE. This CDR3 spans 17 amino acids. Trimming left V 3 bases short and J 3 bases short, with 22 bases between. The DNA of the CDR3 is TGTGCCAGCAGCGCAGACAGTGGCACTTCCAATATCTACGAGCAGTACTTC. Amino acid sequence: CASSADSGTSNIYEQYF.

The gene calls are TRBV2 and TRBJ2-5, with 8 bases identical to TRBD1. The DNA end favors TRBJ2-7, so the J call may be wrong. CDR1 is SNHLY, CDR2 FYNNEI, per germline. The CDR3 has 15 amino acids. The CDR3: CASTSPRQGISEQYF. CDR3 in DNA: TGTGCCAGCACCTCCCCGAGACAGGGGATTTCCGAGCAGTACTTC.